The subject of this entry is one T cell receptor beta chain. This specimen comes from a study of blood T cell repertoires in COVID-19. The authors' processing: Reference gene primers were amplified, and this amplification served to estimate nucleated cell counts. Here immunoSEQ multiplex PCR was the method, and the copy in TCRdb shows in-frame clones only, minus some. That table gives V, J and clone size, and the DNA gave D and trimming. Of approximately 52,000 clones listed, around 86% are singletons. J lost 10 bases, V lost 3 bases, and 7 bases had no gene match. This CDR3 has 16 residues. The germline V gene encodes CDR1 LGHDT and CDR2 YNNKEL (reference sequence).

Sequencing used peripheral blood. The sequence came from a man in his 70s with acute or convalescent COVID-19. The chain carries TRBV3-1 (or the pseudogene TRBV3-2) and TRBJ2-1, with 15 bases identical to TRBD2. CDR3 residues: CASSQMTGLAGGEQFF. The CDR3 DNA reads TGTGCCAGCAGCCAGATGACTGGACTAGCGGGGGGGGAGCAGTTCTTC.